This T cell receptor beta chain was sequenced during a study of neurological immune-mediated disorders. Whole-study results and caveats: Multiple sclerosis, the disease with the least TCR clonal expansion, fell below healthy controls, whereas HTLV-1-associated myelopathy showed the most.

A total of 2 million PBMCs stored at -80 degrees C provided the unsorted libraries. CDR1 and CDR2 from the germline V gene are DFQATT and SNEGSKA (reference sequence). Trimming pared 6 bases from V and 6 bases from J, leaving 15 bases between. The CDR3 runs 12 residues. TCRdb independently ran MiXCR on the 5' RACE reads; one entry per CDR3 protein. The sample yields approximately 130,000 distinct CDR3 sequences, roughly 3.2% seen once. This clonotype was seen ten or more times. What it binds is unknown. This sequence joins TRBV20-1 and TRBJ2-7, with D perhaps TRBD2 (6 bases). The source material was PBMCs. This TCR was sampled from a woman aged 25 to 39 with multiple sclerosis. CDR3 region: CSAPVGGGEQYF. The CDR3 DNA sequence: TGCAGTGCCCCAGTCGGGGGTGGCGAGCAGTACTTC.